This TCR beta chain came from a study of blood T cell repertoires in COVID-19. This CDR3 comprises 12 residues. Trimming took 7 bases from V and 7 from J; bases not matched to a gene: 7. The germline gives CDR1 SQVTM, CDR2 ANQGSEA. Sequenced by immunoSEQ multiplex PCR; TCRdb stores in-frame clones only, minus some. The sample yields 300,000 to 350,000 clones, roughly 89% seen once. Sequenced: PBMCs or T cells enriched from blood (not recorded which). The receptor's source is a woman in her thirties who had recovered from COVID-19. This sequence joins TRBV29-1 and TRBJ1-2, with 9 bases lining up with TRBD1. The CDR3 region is CSAGTGNFGYTF. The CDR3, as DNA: TGCAGCGCCGGGACAGGGAATTTTGGCTACACCTTC.